The present T cell receptor beta chain was sequenced within a study of blood T cells in healthy people across ages. The study, taken as a whole, reports: TCR beta diversity per million T cells fell roughly linearly with age.

Russia was home to the donors, healthy Caucasian individuals aged roughly 6 to 90. CDR3 length: 18 amino acids. Looked up from germline, CDR1 is SGHRS and CDR2 is YFSETQ. V lost 0 bases and J lost 2; bases outside the gene matches: 5. This clonotype appeared a few times. Its target is not known. Together with a sample-barcoded 5' primer, a J-beta primer mix was included in a second PCR lasting roughly 7 to 11 cycles. Every cDNA was tagged by a template-switch adaptor with 12 random nucleotides. Sequencing yielded, for each sample, at least 3 million paired-end reads carrying CDR3. TCRdb redid the calling of the 5' RACE reads with MiXCR, one entry per CDR3 protein. The sample includes some 1.7 million distinct CDR3 sequences, roughly 27% of them seen just once.

This chain connects TRBV5-1 to TRBJ2-2; TRBD2 aligns across 12 bases. The source of this sequence is a woman in her 30s in good health. Sequenced input: blood. CDR3 DNA: TGCGCCAGCAGCTTGGCGACTAGCGGGGGAACCAACACCGGGGAGCTGTTTTTT. The encoded protein is CASSLATSGGTNTGELFF.